A single sample gave rise to the 13 T cell receptor beta chains below, sequenced in a study of graft-versus-host responses after intestinal transplantation. The assay was immunoSEQ multiplex PCR, and TCRdb's table has in-frame clones only and misses some. The repertoire holds fewer than 15,000 clones, with approximately 32% as singletons. Sequenced here: alloreactive CD4+ T cells from a mixed lymphocyte reaction culture, sampled before intestinal transplant. The sample's subset: CFSE-low proliferating T cells sorted from approximately 6-day pre-transplant mixed lymphocyte reaction (GvH or HvG direction). The source of these receptors is a human patient who received an intestinal transplant.

By frequency in the sample, this clone is medium-sized. The chain recombines TRBV10-3 with TRBJ2-7; D is uncertain. There are 14 residues in the CDR3. V was clipped by 3 bases and J by 2 bases, with 11 bases between them. CDR1 is ENHRY and CDR2 is SYGVKD in the germline V gene. CDR3 sequence reads: CAISDAGRAYEQYF. In DNA form, the CDR3 reads TGTGCCATCAGTGACGCCGGACGGGCCTACGAGCAGTACTTC.

CDR3 nucleotides: TGTGCCAGCAGTGGGACGGTTTGGGACGAGCAGTACTTC. Protein product: CASSGTVWDEQYF. The J gene is TRBJ2-7, the V gene TRBV2, with unresolved D. The germline CDR1 and CDR2 sequences are SNHLY and FYNNEI. The length of the CDR3 is 13 residues. Trimming cost V 4 bases and J 5 bases, with 12 bases left between them.

Judged by abundance, this clone is medium-sized. The CDR3 sequence: CASSYSAGGHTEAFF. The CDR3 region has the DNA TGTGCCAGCAGTTACTCGGCAGGGGGCCATACTGAAGCTTTCTTT. The chain is built from TRBV6-6 and TRBJ1-1; 8 nucleotides line up with TRBD1. Unmatched junction bases numbered 5, after V lost 0 bases and J lost 5 bases. Looked up from germline, CDR1 is MNHNY and CDR2 is SVGAGI (reference sequence). The CDR3 length is 15 residues.

This CDR3 reads CASSLWRARVFSTEAFF. The CDR3 DNA reads as TGTGCCAGCAGCTTGTGGAGGGCGCGAGTATTTAGCACTGAAGCTTTCTTT. The chain links TRBV7-9 to TRBJ1-1; the D is unclear. Germline V gene lookup returns CDR1 SEHNR and CDR2 FQNEAQ (reference sequence). V lost 3 bases and J lost 4, with 21 bases in between. The CDR3 has 17 residues.

J is TRBJ2-2 and V is TRBV5-6, with 7 bases matching TRBD1. The CDR3 length is 14 residues. Germline V gene data show CDR1 as SGHDT and CDR2 as YYEEEE. J was trimmed by 7 bases and V by 4 bases; bases with no gene match: 7. The CDR3 coding sequence is TGTGCCAGCAGCGGACTCACAGGGGACGGGGAGCTGTTTTTT. It yields the protein CASSGLTGDGELFF.

This sequence joins TRBV10-3 and TRBJ2-1, with 9 bases that match TRBD2. CDR3 length: 15 amino acids. The germline gives CDR1 ENHRY, CDR2 SYGVKD. After removal of 7 bases from V and 6 bases from J, the junction contained 10 bases not matched to a gene. The CDR3, as DNA: TGTGCCATCACCAACCGACTAGCGGATTTCAATGAGCAGTTCTTC. Protein product: CAITNRLADFNEQFF.

In this sample, this clone is medium-sized. The rearrangement uses TRBV18 and TRBJ2-7; D call uncertain. Trimming stripped 3 bases from V and 0 bases from J, with 12 bases between. Germline lookup yields CDR1 KGHSH and CDR2 LQKENI. This CDR3 has 15 amino acids. The CDR3 loop reads CASSPQQTSSYEQYF. DNA of the CDR3: TGTGCCAGCTCACCGCAACAGACGAGCTCCTACGAGCAGTACTTC.

This clone is medium-sized (0.01 to 0.1%) by share. The rearrangement uses TRBV10-3 and TRBJ2-1; D unresolved. V lost 7 bases and J 2 bases, leaving 9 bases between the germline ends. The CDR3 covers 13 residues. Germline CDR1 ENHRY, CDR2 SYGVKD. CDR3 in DNA: TGTGCCATCACCCAAACGGCCTACAATGAGCAGTTCTTC. Protein product: CAITQTAYNEQFF.

By share, this clone counts as medium-sized (0.01 to 0.1%). The chain couples TRBV7-9 to TRBJ2-5; D is unclear. V was cut by 4 bases and J by 2 bases, with 5 bases left in between. The germline gives CDR1 SEHNR, CDR2 FQNEAQ (reference sequence). The CDR3 covers 12 residues. The CDR3 loop reads CASSSRQETQYF. CDR3 coding DNA: TGTGCCAGCAGCTCCCGTCAAGAGACCCAGTACTTC.

The chain uses TRBV2 and TRBJ2-7, with TRBD2 matching 7 bases. Looked up from germline, CDR1 is SNHLY and CDR2 is FYNNEI. The CDR3 consists of 15 residues. With 5 bases clipped from V and 3 bases from J, the junction kept 10 bases outside the gene matches. The CDR3 DNA reads TGTGCCAGCAGTCATAGGACTAGTAGGGGCTACGAGCAGTACTTC. The encoded protein is CASSHRTSRGYEQYF. The whole variable domain, remainder taken from reference TRBV2 and TRBJ2-7, is EPEVTQTPSHQVTQMGQEVILRCVPISNHLYFYWYRQILGQKVEFLVSFYNNEISEKSEIFDDQFSVERPDGSNFTLKIRSTKLEDSAMYFCASSHRTSRGYEQYFGPGTRLTVT.

The table lists this clone with a few counts. Additional DNA sequences in this sample encode the identical CDR3. CDR3 loop: CASSLVRQGGRQETQYF. The CDR3 region has the DNA TGCGCCAGCAGCTTGGTTAGGCAGGGAGGTCGGCAAGAGACCCAGTACTTC. V usage is TRBV5-1 and J usage is TRBJ2-5; tentatively, D is TRBD2 (6 bases). Looked up from germline, CDR1 is SGHRS and CDR2 is YFSETQ. This CDR3 contains 17 residues. V lost 0 bases, J lost 2 bases, and 17 bases lay in between.

The V gene is TRBV28, the J gene TRBJ1-1; maybe TRBD1 (5 bases). CDR3 length: 16 residues. Germline CDR1 reads MDHEN; CDR2 reads SYDVKM. Trimming cost V 3 bases and J 3 bases, with 17 bases left between them. The CDR3 reads CASSFSVGVRHTEAFF. In DNA, the CDR3 is TGTGCCAGCAGTTTTTCGGTGGGGGTAAGGCACACTGAAGCTTTCTTT.

This clone was seen a few times. This sequence joins TRBV28 and TRBJ1-2; D unresolved. Germline assignment: CDR1 MDHEN and CDR2 SYDVKM. The CDR3 sequence is 16 residues long. Between the trimmed V and J ends, which lost 6 bases and 1 base, there was a span of 18 bases. This chain's CDR3 is CASSLGNLRHNYGYTF. CDR3 nucleotides: TGTGCCAGCAGCCTAGGAAACCTAAGACATAACTATGGCTACACCTTC.